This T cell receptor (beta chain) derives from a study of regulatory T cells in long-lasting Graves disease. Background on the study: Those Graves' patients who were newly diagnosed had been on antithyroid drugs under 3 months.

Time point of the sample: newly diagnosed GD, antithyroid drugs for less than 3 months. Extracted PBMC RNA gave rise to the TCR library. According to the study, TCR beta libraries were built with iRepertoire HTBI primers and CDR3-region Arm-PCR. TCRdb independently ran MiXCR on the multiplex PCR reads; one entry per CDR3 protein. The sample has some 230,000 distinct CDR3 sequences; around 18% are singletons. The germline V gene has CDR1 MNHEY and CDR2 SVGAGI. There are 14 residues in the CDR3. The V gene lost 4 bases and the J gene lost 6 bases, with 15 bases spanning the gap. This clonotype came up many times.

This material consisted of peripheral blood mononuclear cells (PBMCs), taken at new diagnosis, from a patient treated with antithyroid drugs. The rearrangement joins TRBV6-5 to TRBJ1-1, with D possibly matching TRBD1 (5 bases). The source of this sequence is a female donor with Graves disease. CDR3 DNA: TGTGCCAGCAGTTCCACAGGCCCCGGGGCTGAAGCTTTCTTT. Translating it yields CASSSTGPGAEAFF.